These 9 T cell receptor beta chains were all obtained from the same sample, sequenced in a study of identical twins. TCRdb reanalysed the 5' RACE reads using MiXCR and keeps one entry per CDR3 protein. The data show about 240,000 distinct CDR3 sequences, roughly a tenth seen once. The specimen was memory T cells sorted from blood. The receptors were gathered from a man between 45 and 60 years old in good health.

V and J are TRBV9 and TRBJ1-1, with TRBD1 identical over 12 bases. The trim removed 4 bases at V and 4 bases at J, leaving 5 bases unmatched. The CDR3 has 15 amino acids. The germline CDR1 and CDR2 sequences are SGDLS and YYNGEE. CDR3 protein: CASSRGQGALTEAFF. The CDR3 DNA reads as TGTGCCAGCAGCCGGGGACAGGGGGCTCTCACTGAAGCTTTCTTT. Supplemented by reference TRBV9 and TRBJ1-1, the full variable domain reads DSGVTQTPKHLITATGQRVTLRCSPRSGDLSVYWYQQSLDQGLQFLIQYYNGEERAKGNILERFSAQQFPDLHSELNLSSLELGDSALYFCASSRGQGALTEAFFGQGTRLTVV.

On this clonotype itself: A much larger clone sits a single nucleotide away, making a read error possible. The V gene is TRBV7-8, the J gene TRBJ2-5; the match to TRBD2 covers 8 bases. After removal of 6 bases from V and 2 bases from J, the junction contained 8 bases not matched to a gene. The CDR3 contains 15 residues. Germline V gene sequence: CDR1 SGHVS, CDR2 FQNEAQ. In DNA, the CDR3 is TGTGCCAGCAGACGACCGGGGGGGACTCAAGAGACCCAGTACTTC. It specifies CASRRPGGTQETQYF.

This clonotype was observed many times. The chain links TRBV20-1 to TRBJ2-3, with D uncertain. V was pared by 6 bases and J by 0 bases, with 7 bases between. This CDR3 comprises 12 residues. The V gene's germline CDR1 is DFQATT and CDR2 SNEGSKA (reference sequence). In DNA, the CDR3 is TGCAGTGCCCCAAGAAGCACAGATACGCAGTATTTT. It is translated as CSAPRSTDTQYF.

The table lists this clonotype with a few counts. The gene calls are TRBV27 and TRBJ1-2; D call uncertain. The V end lost 2 bases, the J end lost 4 bases, and 8 bases lay between the germline ends. The V gene's germline CDR1 is MNHEY and CDR2 SMNVEV (reference sequence). The CDR3 is 13 amino acids. CDR3: CASSLREGYGYTF. The CDR3 DNA reads TGTGCCAGCAGTTTACGGGAAGGCTATGGCTACACCTTC.

The rearrangement links TRBV24-1 to TRBJ2-1; no clear D gene. V lost 4 bases and J 12 bases, leaving 15 bases between the germline ends. The germline CDR1 and CDR2 sequences are KGHDR and SFDVKD. The CDR3 extends over 13 amino acids. The CDR3 sequence is CATSERPLGSQFF. CDR3 DNA: TGTGCCACCAGTGAAAGACCCCTAGGATCGCAGTTCTTC.

This clonotype came up many times. The genes are TRBV5-1 and TRBJ2-3; 7 bases map to TRBD1. Germline lookup yields CDR1 SGHRS and CDR2 YFSETQ. The CDR3 contains 14 residues. Losses at the gene ends were 4 bases for V and 2 bases for J; bases not matched to a gene: 4. The CDR3 coding sequence is TGCGCCAGCAGCCGGGACAGTTCCACAGATACGCAGTATTTT. It translates to CASSRDSSTDTQYF.

At least ten counts were recorded for this clonotype. The V gene is TRBV5-1, the J gene TRBJ1-1; 10 bases match TRBD1. From germline, CDR1 is SGHRS and CDR2 YFSETQ. After removal of 4 bases from V and 7 bases from J, the junction contained 7 bases not matched to a gene. The CDR3 runs 14 residues. The CDR3 DNA reads as TGCGCCAGCAGCACCCTAGGACAGGGGGATGAAGCTTTCTTT. Translating it yields CASSTLGQGDEAFF. The full variable domain, rest sourced from reference TRBV5-1 and TRBJ1-1, is KAGVTQTPRYLIKTRGQQVTLSCSPISGHRSVSWYQQTPGQGLQFLFEYFSETQRNKGNFPGRFSGRQFSNSRSEMNVSTLELGDSALYLCASSTLGQGDEAFFGQGTRLTVV.

CDR3 nucleotide sequence: TGTGCCAGCAGCCCAAGGCGGGGGGCCCCCTACGAGCAGTACTTC. This sequence encodes CASSPRRGAPYEQYF. V is TRBV7-2 and J is TRBJ2-7, with 8 bases lining up with TRBD2. After removal of 5 bases from V and 2 bases from J, the junction contained 8 bases not matched to a gene. Germline V gives CDR1 SGHTA, CDR2 FQGNSA. The CDR3 consists of 15 residues.

In this sample, this clonotype turned up many times. The chain links TRBV28 to TRBJ2-7; 8 nucleotides match TRBD1. CDR3 length equals 14 residues. Germline assignment: CDR1 MDHEN and CDR2 SYDVKM. V gave up 5 bases and J gave up 6 bases; unmatched junction bases: 9. The CDR3 region has the DNA TGTGCCAGCAGTCCGTGGACAGGGAACTTCGAGCAGTACTTC. Protein product: CASSPWTGNFEQYF.